A selection of T cell receptor beta chains follows, all from one sample in a study of CD8+ T cells in alopecia areata. The data were produced by immunoSEQ multiplex PCR, yet TCRdb's version contains in-frame clones alone and is incomplete. Among some 220,000 clones listed, approximately 57% were seen once. Here the sequenced sample was CD4+ T cells sorted from blood, taken at week 4, from a patient treated with tofacitinib. The receptors were sampled from a human donor with alopecia areata. Each CDR3 is given with its conserved first and last residue. Clone size is stated in some rows and not others, as once, few, many or a class when expanded.

v_gene: TRBV30
abundance: NA
CDR3aa: CAWSVEGFPDTQYF

v_gene: TRBV5-6
abundance: NA
CDR3aa: CASSLRAGSGANVLTF

v_gene: TRBV4-3
abundance: NA
CDR3aa: CASSHREQGAYTF

v_gene: TRBV27
abundance: NA
CDR3aa: CASSSVVNYGYTF

v_gene: TRBV7-3
abundance: few
CDR3aa: CASSRDGNQPQHF

v_gene: TRBV29-1
abundance: once
CDR3aa: CSATARNTGTEAFF

v_gene: TRBV9
abundance: NA
CDR3aa: CASGGRNHGTQYF

v_gene: TRBV29-1
abundance: NA
CDR3aa: CSVPRLAGGETQYF

v_gene: TRBV27
abundance: few
CDR3aa: CASSPTSPGSYEQYF

v_gene: TRBV6-1
abundance: NA
CDR3aa: CASEGPFGEAFF

v_gene: TRBV10-3
abundance: few
CDR3aa: CAISEAGERGYTF

v_gene: TRBV29-1
abundance: NA
CDR3aa: CSVKGKSGYTF

v_gene: TRBV6-5
abundance: NA
CDR3aa: CASSSTTYEQYF

v_gene: TRBV5-1
abundance: NA
CDR3aa: CASSQATGLVEQYF

v_gene: TRBV4-1
abundance: NA
CDR3aa: CASSREAPGGYTF

v_gene: TRBV5-6
abundance: many
CDR3aa: CASSLRGTGDQPQHF

v_gene: TRBV29-1
abundance: NA
CDR3aa: CSVEEPGISYEQYF

v_gene: TRBV29-1
abundance: NA
CDR3aa: CSVELGAAGYTF

v_gene: TRBV29-1
abundance: NA
CDR3aa: CSVGGTAMNTEAFF

v_gene: TRBV5-1
abundance: NA
CDR3aa: CASSLVQEQFF

v_gene: TRBV29-1
abundance: NA
CDR3aa: CSAGTGNQPQHF

v_gene: TRBV29-1
abundance: once
CDR3aa: CSAGQNDYGYTF

v_gene: TRBV7-8
abundance: NA
CDR3aa: CASSLATRGGYTF

v_gene: TRBV9
abundance: NA
CDR3aa: CASSVSGPEAFF

v_gene: TRBV19
abundance: few
CDR3aa: CASSLRQGPGWTEVFF

v_gene: TRBV6-1
abundance: NA
CDR3aa: CASSDREGETQYF

v_gene: TRBV27
abundance: NA
CDR3aa: CASSPSGRGANQPQHF

v_gene: TRBV30
abundance: NA
CDR3aa: CAWSNGANVLTF